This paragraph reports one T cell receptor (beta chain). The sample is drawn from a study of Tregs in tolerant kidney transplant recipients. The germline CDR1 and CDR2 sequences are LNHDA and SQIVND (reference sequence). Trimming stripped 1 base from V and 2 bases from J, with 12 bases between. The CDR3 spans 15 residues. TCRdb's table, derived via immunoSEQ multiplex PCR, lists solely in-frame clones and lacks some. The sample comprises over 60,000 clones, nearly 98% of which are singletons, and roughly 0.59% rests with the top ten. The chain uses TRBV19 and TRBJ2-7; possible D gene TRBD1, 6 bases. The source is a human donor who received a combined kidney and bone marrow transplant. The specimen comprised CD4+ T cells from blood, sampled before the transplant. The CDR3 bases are TGTGCCAGTAGTATAGGTCCAGGGGTAACCTACGAGCAGTACTTC. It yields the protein CASSIGPGVTYEQYF.